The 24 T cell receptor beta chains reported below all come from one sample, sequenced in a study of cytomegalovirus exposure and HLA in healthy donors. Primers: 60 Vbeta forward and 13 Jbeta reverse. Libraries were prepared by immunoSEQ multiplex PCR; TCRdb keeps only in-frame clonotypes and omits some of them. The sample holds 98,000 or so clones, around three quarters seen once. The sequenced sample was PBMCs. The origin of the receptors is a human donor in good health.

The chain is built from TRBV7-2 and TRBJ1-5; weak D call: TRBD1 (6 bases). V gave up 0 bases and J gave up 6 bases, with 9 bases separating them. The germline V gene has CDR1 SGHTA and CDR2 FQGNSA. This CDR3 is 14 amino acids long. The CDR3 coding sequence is TGTGCCAGCAGCTTAGCTACAGGGAGTCAGCCCCAGCATTTT. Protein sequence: CASSLATGSQPQHF.

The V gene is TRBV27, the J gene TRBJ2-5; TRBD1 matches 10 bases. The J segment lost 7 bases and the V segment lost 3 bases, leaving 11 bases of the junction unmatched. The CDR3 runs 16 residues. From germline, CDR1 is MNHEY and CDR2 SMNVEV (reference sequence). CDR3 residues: CASSFLGGTGEGTQYF. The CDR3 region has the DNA TGTGCCAGCAGTTTCCTCGGGGGGACAGGGGAAGGGACCCAGTACTTC.

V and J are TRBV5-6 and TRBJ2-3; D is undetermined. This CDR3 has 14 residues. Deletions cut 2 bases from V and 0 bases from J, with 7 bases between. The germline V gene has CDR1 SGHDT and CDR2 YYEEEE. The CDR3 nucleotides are TGTGCCAGCAGCTTCGGCGGTAGCACAGATACGCAGTATTTT. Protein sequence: CASSFGGSTDTQYF.

Here the CDR3 DNA reads TGTGCCAGCAGTTACTTTGGCGGGGGGGCGCAAGAGACCCAGTACTTC. Amino acid sequence: CASSYFGGGAQETQYF. The chain combines TRBV6-5 with TRBJ2-5; 9 bases fit TRBD2. V shed 1 base and J 2 bases; nucleotides not matched to a gene: 5. Germline CDR1 is MNHEY and CDR2 is SVGAGI. This CDR3 region has 16 residues.

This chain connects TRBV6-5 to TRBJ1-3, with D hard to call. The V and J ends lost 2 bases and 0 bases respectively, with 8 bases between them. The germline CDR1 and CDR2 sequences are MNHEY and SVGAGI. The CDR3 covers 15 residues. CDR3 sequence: CASSYVEGSGNTIYF. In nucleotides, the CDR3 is TGTGCCAGCAGTTACGTGGAGGGCTCTGGAAACACCATATATTTT.

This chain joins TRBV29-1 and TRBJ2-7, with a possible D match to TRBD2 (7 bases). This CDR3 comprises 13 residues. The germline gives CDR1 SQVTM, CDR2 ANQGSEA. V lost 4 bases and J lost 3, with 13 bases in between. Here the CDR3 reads CSVVGGPFYEQYF. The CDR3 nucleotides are TGCAGCGTTGTCGGGGGGCCCTTCTACGAGCAGTACTTC.

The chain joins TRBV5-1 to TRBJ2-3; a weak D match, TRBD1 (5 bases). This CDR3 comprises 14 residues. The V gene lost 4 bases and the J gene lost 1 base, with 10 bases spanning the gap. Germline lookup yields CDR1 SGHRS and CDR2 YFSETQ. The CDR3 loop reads CASSTDSRTDTQYF. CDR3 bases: TGCGCCAGCAGCACAGACAGCCGCACAGATACGCAGTATTTT.

In nucleotides, the CDR3 is TGTGCCAGCAGCTTGCAGGGGGCGACAGATACGCAGTATTTT. Its protein is CASSLQGATDTQYF. This chain connects TRBV5-6 to TRBJ2-3; 8 bases are a match to TRBD1. Germline CDR1 reads SGHDT; CDR2 reads YYEEEE. This CDR3 comprises 14 residues. After removal of 1 base from V and 3 bases from J, the junction contained 1 base not matched to a gene.

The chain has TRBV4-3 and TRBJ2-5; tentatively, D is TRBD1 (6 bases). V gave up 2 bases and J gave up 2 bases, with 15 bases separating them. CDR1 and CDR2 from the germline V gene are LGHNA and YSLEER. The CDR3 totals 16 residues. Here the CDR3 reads CASSQSASGVQETQYF. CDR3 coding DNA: TGCGCCAGCAGCCAATCGGCGTCAGGGGTGCAAGAGACCCAGTACTTC.

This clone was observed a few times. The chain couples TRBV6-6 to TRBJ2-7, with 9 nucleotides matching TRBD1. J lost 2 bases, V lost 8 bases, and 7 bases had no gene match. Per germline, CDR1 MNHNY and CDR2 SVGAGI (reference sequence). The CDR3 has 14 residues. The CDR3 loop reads CASCHRGRTYEQYF. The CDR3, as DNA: TGTGCCAGCTGCCACAGGGGGCGCACCTACGAGCAGTACTTC.

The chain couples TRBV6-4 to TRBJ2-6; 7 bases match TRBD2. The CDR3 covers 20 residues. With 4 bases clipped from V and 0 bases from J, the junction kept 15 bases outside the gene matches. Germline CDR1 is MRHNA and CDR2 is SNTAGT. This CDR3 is CASSALGSIGGSSGANVLTF. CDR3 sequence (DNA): TGTGCCAGCAGTGCACTCGGTTCTATCGGGGGGAGCTCTGGGGCCAACGTCCTGACTTTC.

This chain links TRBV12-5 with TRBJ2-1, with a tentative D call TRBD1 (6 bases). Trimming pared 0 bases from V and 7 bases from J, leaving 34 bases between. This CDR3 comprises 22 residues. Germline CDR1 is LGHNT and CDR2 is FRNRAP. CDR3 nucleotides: TGTGCTAGTGGTTTGGTAGACCCAATTACCTCGAGGACAGTAGACCCGAGGAATGAGCAGTTCTTC. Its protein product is CASGLVDPITSRTVDPRNEQFF.

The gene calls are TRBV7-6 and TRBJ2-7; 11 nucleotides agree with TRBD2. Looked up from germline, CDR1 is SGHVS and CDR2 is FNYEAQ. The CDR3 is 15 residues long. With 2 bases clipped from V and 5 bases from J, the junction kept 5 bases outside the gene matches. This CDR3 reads CASSLMTSGNHEQYF. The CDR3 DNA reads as TGTGCCAGCAGCTTAATGACTAGCGGGAACCACGAGCAGTACTTC.

The CDR3 is CASSYGGGDMEQFF. The CDR3 bases are TGTGCCAGCAGTTACGGCGGGGGAGATATGGAGCAGTTCTTC. The chain employs TRBV6-6 and TRBJ2-1; 7 bases map to TRBD2. The CDR3 extends over 14 amino acids. The junction had 8 bases not matched to a gene; V was cut back by 2 bases and J by 10 bases. The germline V gene encodes CDR1 MNHNY and CDR2 SVGAGI (reference sequence).

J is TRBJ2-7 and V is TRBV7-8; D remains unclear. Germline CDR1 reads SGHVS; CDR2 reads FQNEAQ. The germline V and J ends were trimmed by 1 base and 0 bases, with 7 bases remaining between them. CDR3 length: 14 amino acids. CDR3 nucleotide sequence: TGTGCCAGCAGCTTAGTGGGCATCTCCTACGAGCAGTACTTC. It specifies CASSLVGISYEQYF.

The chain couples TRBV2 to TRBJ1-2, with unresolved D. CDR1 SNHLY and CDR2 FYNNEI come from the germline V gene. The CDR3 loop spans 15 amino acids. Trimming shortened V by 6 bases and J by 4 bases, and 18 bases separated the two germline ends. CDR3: CASRAPAGRAYGYTF. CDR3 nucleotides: TGTGCCAGCAGGGCCCCCGCGGGGAGAGCCTATGGCTACACCTTC. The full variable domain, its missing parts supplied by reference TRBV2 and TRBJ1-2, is EPEVTQTPSHQVTQMGQEVILRCVPISNHLYFYWYRQILGQKVEFLVSFYNNEISEKSEIFDDQFSVERPDGSNFTLKIRSTKLEDSAMYFCASRAPAGRAYGYTFGSGTRLTVV.

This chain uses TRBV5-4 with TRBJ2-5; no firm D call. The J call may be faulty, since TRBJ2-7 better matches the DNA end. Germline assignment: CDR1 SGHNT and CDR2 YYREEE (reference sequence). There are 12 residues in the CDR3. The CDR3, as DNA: TGTGCCAGCACCTCGCCCGGTTACGAGCAGTACTTC. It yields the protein CASTSPGYEQYF.

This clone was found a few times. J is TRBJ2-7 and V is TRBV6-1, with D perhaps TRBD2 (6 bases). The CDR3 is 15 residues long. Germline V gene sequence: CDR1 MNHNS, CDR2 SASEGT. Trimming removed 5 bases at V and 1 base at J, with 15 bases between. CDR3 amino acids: CASSSAGLKSYEQYF. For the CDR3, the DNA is TGTGCCAGCAGTTCAGCGGGCCTCAAATCCTACGAGCAGTACTTC.

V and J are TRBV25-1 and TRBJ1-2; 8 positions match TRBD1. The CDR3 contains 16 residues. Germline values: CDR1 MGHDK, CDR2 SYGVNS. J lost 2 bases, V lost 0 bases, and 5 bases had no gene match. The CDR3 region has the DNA TGTGCCAGCAGTGAATATATTCAGGGGGCCAACTATGGCTACACCTTC. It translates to CASSEYIQGANYGYTF.

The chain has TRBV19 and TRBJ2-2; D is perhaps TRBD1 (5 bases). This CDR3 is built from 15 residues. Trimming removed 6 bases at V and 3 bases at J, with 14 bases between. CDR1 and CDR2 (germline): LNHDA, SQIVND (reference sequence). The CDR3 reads CASRPPGLDTGELFF. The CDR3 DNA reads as TGTGCCAGTAGACCACCAGGGCTCGACACCGGGGAGCTGTTTTTT.

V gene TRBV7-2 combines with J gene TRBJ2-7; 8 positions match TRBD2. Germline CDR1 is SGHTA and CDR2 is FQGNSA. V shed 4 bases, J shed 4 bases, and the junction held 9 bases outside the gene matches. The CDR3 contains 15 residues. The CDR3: CASSSEPIAGYEQYF. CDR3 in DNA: TGTGCCAGCAGCTCCGAACCTATAGCGGGATACGAGCAGTACTTC.

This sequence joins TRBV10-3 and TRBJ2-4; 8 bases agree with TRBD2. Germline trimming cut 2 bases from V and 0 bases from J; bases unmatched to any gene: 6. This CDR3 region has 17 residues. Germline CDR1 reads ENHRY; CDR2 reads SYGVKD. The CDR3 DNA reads TGTGCCATCAGTGAGGGCCCAGCGGGAGTAGCCAAAAACATTCAGTACTTC. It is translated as CAISEGPAGVAKNIQYF.

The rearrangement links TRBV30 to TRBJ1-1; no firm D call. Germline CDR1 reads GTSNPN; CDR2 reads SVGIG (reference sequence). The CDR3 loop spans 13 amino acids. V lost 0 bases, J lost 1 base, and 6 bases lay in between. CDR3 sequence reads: CAWSVRGNTEAFF. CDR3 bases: TGTGCCTGGAGTGTACGAGGGAACACTGAAGCTTTCTTT.

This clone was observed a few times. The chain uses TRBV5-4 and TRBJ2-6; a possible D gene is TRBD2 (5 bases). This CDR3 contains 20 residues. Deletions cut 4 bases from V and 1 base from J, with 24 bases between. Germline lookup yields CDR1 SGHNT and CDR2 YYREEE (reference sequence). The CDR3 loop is CASSLGDGGLPISGANVLTF. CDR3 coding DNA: TGTGCCAGCAGCCTGGGAGATGGCGGACTGCCGATATCTGGGGCCAACGTCCTGACTTTC. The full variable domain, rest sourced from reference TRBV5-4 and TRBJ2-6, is ETGVTQSPTHLIKTRGQQVTLRCSSQSGHNTVSWYQQALGQGPQFIFQYYREEENGRGNFPPRFSGLQFPNYSSELNVNALELDDSALYLCASSLGDGGLPISGANVLTFGAGSRLTVL.